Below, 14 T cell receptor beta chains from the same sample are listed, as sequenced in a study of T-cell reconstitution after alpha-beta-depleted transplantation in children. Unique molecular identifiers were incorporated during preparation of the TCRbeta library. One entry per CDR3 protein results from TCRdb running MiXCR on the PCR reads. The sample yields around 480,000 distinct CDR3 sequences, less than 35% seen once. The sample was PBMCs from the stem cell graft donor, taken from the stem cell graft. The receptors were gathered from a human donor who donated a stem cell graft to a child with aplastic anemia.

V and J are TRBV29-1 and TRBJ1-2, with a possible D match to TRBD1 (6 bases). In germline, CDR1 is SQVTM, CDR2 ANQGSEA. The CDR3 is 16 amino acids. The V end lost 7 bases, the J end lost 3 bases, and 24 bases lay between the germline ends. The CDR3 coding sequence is TGCAGCGCCCCAATCCCGTCTCGGGGGCGCGACTATGGCTACACCTTC. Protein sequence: CSAPIPSRGRDYGYTF.

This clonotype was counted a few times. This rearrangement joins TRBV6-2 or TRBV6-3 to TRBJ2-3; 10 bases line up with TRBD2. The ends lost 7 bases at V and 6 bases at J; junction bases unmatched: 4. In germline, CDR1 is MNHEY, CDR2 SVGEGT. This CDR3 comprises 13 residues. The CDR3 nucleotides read TGTGCCAGCAAGCGGGAGGGCCGGGATACGCAGTATTTT. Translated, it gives CASKREGRDTQYF.

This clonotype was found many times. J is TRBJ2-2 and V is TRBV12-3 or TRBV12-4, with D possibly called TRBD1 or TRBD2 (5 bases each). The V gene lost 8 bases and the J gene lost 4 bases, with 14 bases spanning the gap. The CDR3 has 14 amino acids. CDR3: CASSGRDRTGELFF. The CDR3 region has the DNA TGTGCCAGCTCGGGCAGGGACCGCACCGGGGAGCTGTTTTTT.

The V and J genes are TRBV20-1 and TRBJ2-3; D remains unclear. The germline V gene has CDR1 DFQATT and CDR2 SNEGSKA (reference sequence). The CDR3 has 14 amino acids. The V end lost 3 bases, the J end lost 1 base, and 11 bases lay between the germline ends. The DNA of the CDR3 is TGCAGTGCTAGTGGGGAAGACGGCACAGATACGCAGTATTTT. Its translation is CSASGEDGTDTQYF.

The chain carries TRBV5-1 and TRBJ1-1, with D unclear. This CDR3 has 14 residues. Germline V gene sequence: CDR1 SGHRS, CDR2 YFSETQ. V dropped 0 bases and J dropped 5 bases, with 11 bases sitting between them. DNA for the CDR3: TGCGCCAGCAGCTTGGTGGTGCTCGGTACTGAAGCTTTCTTT. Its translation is CASSLVVLGTEAFF.

The CDR3 loop is CASSLREGGDTQYF. The CDR3 coding sequence is TGCGCCAGCAGCTTGAGGGAGGGCGGAGATACGCAGTATTTT. V gene TRBV5-1 combines with J gene TRBJ2-3, with 7 bases that match TRBD2. This CDR3 is built from 14 residues. V shed 1 base and J 5 bases; nucleotides not matched to a gene: 4. CDR1 is SGHRS, CDR2 YFSETQ, per germline.

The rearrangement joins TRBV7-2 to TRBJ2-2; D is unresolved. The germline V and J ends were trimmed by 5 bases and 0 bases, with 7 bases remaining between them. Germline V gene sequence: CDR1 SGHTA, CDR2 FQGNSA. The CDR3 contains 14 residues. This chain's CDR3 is CASSSGPNTGELFF. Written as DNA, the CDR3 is TGTGCCAGCAGCAGTGGACCGAACACCGGGGAGCTGTTTTTT.

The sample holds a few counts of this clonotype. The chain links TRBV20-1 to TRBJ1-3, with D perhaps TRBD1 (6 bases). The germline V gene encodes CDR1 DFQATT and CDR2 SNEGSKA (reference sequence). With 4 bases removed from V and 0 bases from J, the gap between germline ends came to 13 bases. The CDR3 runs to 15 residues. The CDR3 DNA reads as TGCAGTGCTACCCCCTCGGGACACTCTGGAAACACCATATATTTT. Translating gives CSATPSGHSGNTIYF.

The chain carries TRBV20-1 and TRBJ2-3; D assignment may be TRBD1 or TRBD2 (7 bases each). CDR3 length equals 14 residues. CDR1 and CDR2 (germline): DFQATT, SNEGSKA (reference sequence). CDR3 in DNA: TGCAGGGCCGGGGAGCAGGGGGGGACAGATACGCAGTATTTT. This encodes CRAGEQGGTDTQYF.

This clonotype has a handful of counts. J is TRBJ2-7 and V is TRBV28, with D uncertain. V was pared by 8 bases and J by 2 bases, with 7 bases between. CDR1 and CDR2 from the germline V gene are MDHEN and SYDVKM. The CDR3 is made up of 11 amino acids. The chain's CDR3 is CASRSAYEQYV. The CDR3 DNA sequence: TGTGCCAGCCGATCAGCCTACGAGCAGTACGTC.

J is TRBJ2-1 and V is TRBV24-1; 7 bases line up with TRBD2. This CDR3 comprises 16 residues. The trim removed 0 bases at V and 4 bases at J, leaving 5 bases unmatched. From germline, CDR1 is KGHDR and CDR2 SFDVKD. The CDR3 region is CATSDLAGEGYNEQFF. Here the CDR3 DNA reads TGTGCCACCAGTGATTTGGCGGGAGAGGGGTACAATGAGCAGTTCTTC.

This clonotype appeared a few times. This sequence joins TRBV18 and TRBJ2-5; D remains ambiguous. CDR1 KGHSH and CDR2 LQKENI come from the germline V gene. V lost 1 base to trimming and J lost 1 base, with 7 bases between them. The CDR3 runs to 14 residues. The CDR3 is CASSPLQVQETQYF. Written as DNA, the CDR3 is TGTGCCAGCTCACCACTCCAGGTCCAAGAGACCCAGTACTTC.

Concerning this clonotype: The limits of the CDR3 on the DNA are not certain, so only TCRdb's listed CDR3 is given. CDR3 amino acids: CASSYVRRANYGYTF. The genes are TRBV6-2 or TRBV6-3 and TRBJ1-2. Germline V gives CDR1 MNHEY, CDR2 SVGEGT. The CDR3 is 15 amino acids long, termini counted.

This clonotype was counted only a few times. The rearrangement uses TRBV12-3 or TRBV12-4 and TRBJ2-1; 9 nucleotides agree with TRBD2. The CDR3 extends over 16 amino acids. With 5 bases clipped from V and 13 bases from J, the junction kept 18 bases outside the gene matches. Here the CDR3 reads CASSLSSGNFGFEQFF. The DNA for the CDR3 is TGTGCCAGCAGTCTATCTAGCGGGAATTTTGGGTTTGAACAGTTCTTC.